This T cell receptor beta chain was sequenced in a study of pediatric ulcerative colitis. Rectal tissue came from one to two pinch biopsies taken at colonoscopy. Sequencing used immunoSEQ multiplex PCR; TCRdb keeps in-frame clones, though not all of them. The sample includes some 24,000 clones, over 55% of them seen just once. In regard to this clone: The antigen remains unidentified.

General observations from the study: Rectal pinch biopsies may include blood-derived T cells. A couple of patients' blood samples yielded substantially fewer templates. Ulcerative colitis patients shared more blood-rectal clones than controls.

The sequence derives from a boy between 10 and 17 years old with severe ulcerative colitis. What was sequenced was gut tissue.

As DNA, the CDR3 is TGCGCCAGCAGCCAAGATCCGGGGAACACAGATACGCAGTATTTT. Translation gives CASSQDPGNTDTQYF. V is TRBV4-3 and J is TRBJ2-3, with D perhaps TRBD2 (5 bases). CDR1 is LGHNA and CDR2 is YSLEER in the germline V gene. The CDR3 totals 15 residues. The germline V and J ends were trimmed by 0 bases and 2 bases, with 9 bases remaining between them.